Presented here are 4 T cell receptor beta chains from one specimen sequenced in a study of spatial heterogeneity in lung cancer. TCRdb passed the 5' RACE reads through MiXCR, listing each CDR3 protein once. The table has 9,500 to 12,000 distinct CDR3 sequences, 6% to 8% seen once. Time point: sample taken at primary tumor resection. Study results and limitations: Higher tumor mutation counts went along with higher counts of expanded intratumoral alpha and beta TCRs.

The antigens these receptors bind are not known. The sample consisted of lung tumor tissue, taken at surgery. The receptor set was obtained from a female donor with early-stage non-small cell lung cancer.

Of note for this clonotype: The library was built for alpha chains, so this beta chain is an off-target read and its size means little. The rearrangement uses TRBV5-1 and TRBJ2-1; D is unresolved. V was trimmed by 1 base and J by 0 bases, leaving 11 bases between them. The CDR3 is made up of 16 amino acids. CDR1 SGHRS and CDR2 YFSETQ come from the germline V gene. The CDR3 nucleotides read TGCGCCAGCAGCTTGCATTTCGCGAGCTCCTACAATGAGCAGTTCTTC. Amino acid sequence: CASSLHFASSYNEQFF.

A word on this clonotype: This beta chain was picked up by a library intended for alpha chains and is off target, so its count carries little meaning. This sequence joins TRBV2 and TRBJ1-5; TRBD1 agrees at 10 bases. The ends lost 5 bases at V and 6 bases at J; junction bases unmatched: 4. Germline V gene data show CDR1 as SNHLY and CDR2 as FYNNEI. The CDR3 is 14 residues long. The CDR3 loop is CASSRTGGGQPQHF. In DNA form, the CDR3 reads TGTGCCAGCAGTAGGACAGGGGGTGGTCAGCCCCAGCATTTT.

This clonotype rates as medium-sized. For a library built for alpha chains, this beta chain is a stray read; little rests on its size. The chain joins TRBV11-3 to TRBJ2-1; 10 nucleotides agree with TRBD1. The CDR3 is 16 amino acids. Germline CDR1 and CDR2: SGHNT and YENEEA. V shed 5 bases and J 5 bases; nucleotides not matched to a gene: 9. The CDR3, as DNA: TGTGCCAGCAGCCCCCTGGGACAGGGGAAAAACAATGAGCAGTTCTTC. This sequence encodes CASSPLGQGKNNEQFF.

This clonotype showed up many times. Since the library was made to target alpha chains, this beta chain is a stray read and its abundance is not meaningful. The rearrangement uses TRBV29-1 and TRBJ2-7; no reliable D call. The ends were cut back, 4 bases at V and 3 bases at J, with 10 bases in the middle. Germline V gene lookup returns CDR1 SQVTM and CDR2 ANQGSEA. This CDR3 contains 12 residues. The CDR3 region has the DNA TGCAGCGTTGTGGCTCGTAACTACGAGCAGTACTTC. Translation: CSVVARNYEQYF.